Listed below are T cell receptor beta chains from one sample, sequenced in a study of blood T cells in healthy people across ages. One entry per CDR3 protein, called by TCRdb with MiXCR from the 5' RACE reads. Of 1.5 million to 2 million distinct CDR3 sequences in the sample, 28% were seen once. The sequencing sample was made of blood. Source of these receptors: a woman aged 25 to 39 in good health. Each CDR3 is given with its conserved first and last residue. A D gene is named only where the DNA matches it firmly. For some rows the clone size is stated as once, few or many, or as a class when expanded; others skip it.

d_gene,abundance,v_gene,j_gene,CDR3nt,CDR3aa
-,few,TRBV3-1,TRBJ1-5,TGTGCCAGCAGCGACTCGGTGCGGGGGCGAAGGCATTTT,CASSDSVRGRRHF
-,-,TRBV6-5,TRBJ2-1,TGTGCCAGCAGTTACGGAAGTTTCAATGAGCAGTTCTTC,CASSYGSFNEQFF
-,-,TRBV27,TRBJ2-7,TGTGCCAGCAGTCCCCGAGGGGCTAGCCACGAGCAGTACTTC,CASSPRGASHEQYF
TRBD2,-,TRBV6-1,TRBJ2-3,TGTGCCAGCAGTGTTGGCGGGAGTACGTATTTT,CASSVGGSTYF
TRBD2,-,TRBV15,TRBJ2-1,TGTGCCACCAGCAGAACTAGCGGGGGGGCTATGGATGAGCAGTTCTTC,CATSRTSGGAMDEQFF
-,-,TRBV2,TRBJ2-1,TGTGCCGGCGGGGCGCAGGTGGCAATGTGGGCCTACAATGAGCAGTTCTTC,CAGGAQVAMWAYNEQFF
-,few,TRBV5-1,TRBJ2-6,TGCGCCAGTGCCCCGGTGGGGGCCAACGTCCTGACTTTC,CASAPVGANVLTF
-,-,TRBV5-1,TRBJ1-2,TGCGCCAGCGGACGGGACACCCCATATGACTACACCTTC,CASGRDTPYDYTF
-,few,TRBV27,TRBJ2-7,TGTGCCAGCAGTTATCAGGGGGGCGCATACGAGCAGTACTTC,CASSYQGGAYEQYF
-,-,TRBV25-1,TRBJ1-2,TGTGCCAGCAGTAAGGACAGACCTAACTATGGCTACACCTTC,CASSKDRPNYGYTF
-,-,TRBV5-1,TRBJ2-5,TGCGCCAGCGGAGGGACCGCCGGTAGAGAGACCCAGTACTTC,CASGGTAGRETQYF
TRBD2,-,TRBV9,TRBJ2-3,TGTGCCAGCAGCGCAAGACTAGCGGGAGCTAGCACAGATACGCAGTATTTT,CASSARLAGASTDTQYF
-,many,TRBV5-1,TRBJ2-4,TGCGCCAGCTACTCGGCGGAGAAAAACATTCAGTACTTC,CASYSAEKNIQYF
-,few,TRBV5-1,TRBJ2-4,TGCGCCAGCAGCTTTAACGGGCGTCAAAACATTCAGTACTTC,CASSFNGRQNIQYF
TRBD1,few,TRBV19,TRBJ1-2,TGTGCCAGTAGGGAACAGGGGACGAACTATGGCTACACCTTC,CASREQGTNYGYTF
TRBD2,-,TRBV12-3/TRBV12-4,TRBJ2-1,TGTGCCAGCAGTTTATTTCGGCGGGGGACGGGCAATGAGCAGTTCTTC,CASSLFRRGTGNEQFF
-,-,TRBV5-5,TRBJ2-7,TGTGCCAGCAGCTTGGCTGGGGGGGCCCCCCCTAATTTATACGAGCAGTACTTC,CASSLAGGAPPNLYEQYF
-,-,TRBV12-3/TRBV12-4,TRBJ2-5,TGTGCCAGCAGTCGCGGGACAGCGTTTAATACGGAGCAGTACTTC,CASSRGTAFNTEQYF
TRBD2,-,TRBV5-1,TRBJ2-1,TGCGCCAGCAGCCCCCCCCGCGGGAGTAGCAATGAGCAGTTCTTC,CASSPPRGSSNEQFF
-,few,TRBV29-1,TRBJ2-7,TGCAGCGTTCTCGGGACTTCCTACGAGCAGTACTTC,CSVLGTSYEQYF
-,few,TRBV28,TRBJ2-3,TGTGCCAGCAGTTCATGTCGGCCAGGTGCTCTCTATACGCAGTATTTT,CASSSCRPGALYTQYF
-,-,TRBV28,TRBJ1-2,TGTGCCAGCAGTTCACCGGGGCGGAATGGCTACACCTTC,CASSSPGRNGYTF
-,few,TRBV4-3,TRBJ2-7,TGCGCCAGCAGCCAATGGGAAGGGCCGGGATCCGCCTACGAGCAGTACTTC,CASSQWEGPGSAYEQYF
TRBD2,-,TRBV7-9,TRBJ2-1,TGTGCCAGCAGCTCCCGGGGGGGCTTCTACAATGAGCAGTTCTTC,CASSSRGGFYNEQFF
-,-,TRBV3-1,TRBJ1-1,TGTGCCAGCAGCCAAGATTCTGGGAACACTGAAGCTTTCTTT,CASSQDSGNTEAFF
-,many,TRBV6-2/TRBV6-3,TRBJ2-5,TGTGCCAGCAGTTACTCGGGTCGGGAAGTCTCAATCTCCGCAGATGAGTACTTC,CASSYSGREVSISADEYF
TRBD2,many,TRBV29-1,TRBJ2-7,TGCAGCGTTGAGGCTAGCGGGAGCTCGGGCGAGCAGTACTTC,CSVEASGSSGEQYF
TRBD2,-,TRBV6-5,TRBJ2-1,TGTGCCAGCAGACCGGGACTAGCACCTTCCAATGAGCAGTTCTTC,CASRPGLAPSNEQFF
-,few,TRBV7-2,TRBJ2-7,TGTGCCAGCAGCTCAAGGGACACAGCAGGGGAGCAGTACTTC,CASSSRDTAGEQYF
TRBD2,many,TRBV7-9,TRBJ2-3,TGTGCCAGCAGCCGATCGTCCGGGACTAGCAGAAAAGATACGCAGTATTTT,CASSRSSGTSRKDTQYF